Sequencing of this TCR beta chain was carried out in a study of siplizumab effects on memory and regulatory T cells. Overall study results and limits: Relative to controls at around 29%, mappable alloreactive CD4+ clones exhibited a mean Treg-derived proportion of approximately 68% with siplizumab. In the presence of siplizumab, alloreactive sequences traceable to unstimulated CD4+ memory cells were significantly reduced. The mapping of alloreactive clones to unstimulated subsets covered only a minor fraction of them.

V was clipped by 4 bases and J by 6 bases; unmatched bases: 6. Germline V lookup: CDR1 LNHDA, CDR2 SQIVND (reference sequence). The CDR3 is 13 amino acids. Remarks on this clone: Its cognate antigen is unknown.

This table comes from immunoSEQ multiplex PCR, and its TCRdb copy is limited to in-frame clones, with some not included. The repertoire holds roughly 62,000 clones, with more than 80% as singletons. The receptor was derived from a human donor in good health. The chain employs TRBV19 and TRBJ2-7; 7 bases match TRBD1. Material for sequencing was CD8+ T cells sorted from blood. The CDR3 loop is CASSTTTGAEQYF. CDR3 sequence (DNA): TGTGCCAGTAGTACCACCACAGGGGCCGAGCAGTACTTC.